This T cell receptor beta chain is from a study of cytomegalovirus exposure and HLA in healthy donors. V lost 2 bases and J lost 4, with 14 bases in between. From germline, CDR1 is SEHNR and CDR2 FQNEAQ (reference sequence). CDR3 length: 16 residues. With 60 Vbeta and 13 Jbeta primers, the PCR was carried out. Sequenced by immunoSEQ multiplex PCR; TCRdb stores in-frame clones only, minus some. The sample lists 200,000 to 250,000 clones, about three quarters occurring once. The source is a man between 35 and 55 years old in good health and CMV-seronegative. The chain is built from TRBV7-9 and TRBJ2-2; perhaps TRBD1 as D (6 bases). Sequenced input: PBMCs. CDR3 nucleotide sequence: TGTGCCAGCAGCTTAAACGCAGGGGACCTCACCGGGGAGCTGTTTTTT. Translating it yields CASSLNAGDLTGELFF.